This T cell receptor beta chain was retrieved from a study of cytomegalovirus exposure and HLA in healthy donors. Study conclusions and caveats: Accurate predictions that matched the HLA-A and HLA-B alleles of most subjects were reportedly made from TCR beta sequences.

The primer mix had 60 Vbeta and 13 Jbeta primers. In the original processing: Counted up in a later analysis, unique TCR beta chains came to approximately 83 million, with about 9.9 million shared. Assay: immunoSEQ multiplex PCR; the TCRdb copy retains only in-frame clones and omits some. The V and J calls and the clone size are those of that table, but D and trimming were determined from the DNA. The listing contains tens of thousands of clones. Trimming took off 4 bases at V and 6 bases at J, with 8 bases between the two ends. This CDR3 comprises 12 residues. Germline assignment: CDR1 MGHRA and CDR2 YSYEKL. Remarks on this clone: As yet, its antigen is unknown.

The specimen was PBMCs. The rearrangement links TRBV4-1 to TRBJ2-3; D is possibly TRBD2 (5 bases). The sequence was collected from a male donor in good health and CMV-seronegative. CDR3 bases: TGCGCCAGCAGCCGAGGGTGGGATACGCAGTATTTT. The encoded protein is CASSRGWDTQYF.